This T cell receptor (beta chain) was retrieved from a study of CD8 T cells in Susac syndrome. Random hexamers primed reverse transcription of about 0.5 to 1 ug RNA. By means of immunoSEQ multiplex PCR, TCR beta CDR3 spanning 54 Vbeta and 13 Jbeta underwent amplification. TCRdb re-called the immunoSEQ multiplex PCR reads through MiXCR, storing one row per CDR3 protein. Of about 120,000 distinct CDR3 sequences listed, around 94% were seen once; the top ten hold roughly 0.094%. From blood CD8+ and CD4+ T cells, TCR beta sequences were generated. Treatment-naive patients with stable or active relapsing-remitting disease served as multiple sclerosis controls. Negative isolation was used for CD8+ and CD4+ T cells and FACS enrichment for TEMRA cells. Germline CDR1 SGHDN, CDR2 FVKESK. The ends were cut back, 2 bases at V and 5 bases at J, with 12 bases in the middle. The CDR3 has 15 amino acids.

The material sequenced was CD4+ T cells from PBMCs. The rearrangement joins TRBV14 to TRBJ2-2; TRBD1 might be the D (6 bases). The TCR was taken from a human donor with multiple sclerosis. This chain's CDR3 is CASSQKQGLTGELFF. For the CDR3, the DNA is TGTGCCAGCAGCCAAAAACAGGGTTTAACCGGGGAGCTGTTTTTT.